The 22 T cell receptor beta chains listed next were all sequenced from one sample in a study of early T cells in non-severe SARS-CoV-2 infection. One entry per CDR3 protein, called by TCRdb with MiXCR from the 5' RACE reads. The sample shows fewer than 100,000 distinct CDR3 sequences, around 6% of them seen only once. The sample was whole blood. These receptors all stem from an adult who was a healthcare worker with PCR-confirmed SARS-CoV-2 infection or an uninfected control (not recorded which).

This clonotype was counted only a few times. The rearrangement uses TRBV12-3 or TRBV12-4 and TRBJ2-1, with D unclear. CDR3 length: 11 amino acids. The V and J ends lost 7 bases and 8 bases respectively, with 9 bases between them. For the CDR3, the DNA is TGTGCCAGCAAGTTAGTCCATGAGCAGTTCTTC. Protein: CASKLVHEQFF.

This clonotype was counted a few times. The rearrangement links TRBV3-1 to TRBJ1-4; D gene unclear. Germline V lookup: CDR1 LGHDT, CDR2 YNNKEL (reference sequence). V shed 0 bases and J shed 7 bases, with 6 bases lying between them. The CDR3 runs to 13 residues. CDR3 nucleotides: TGTGCCAGCAGCCAAGACAGTGTTGAAAAACTGTTTTTT. Translation: CASSQDSVEKLFF. Full variable domain (rest looked up from reference TRBV3-1 and TRBJ1-4): DTAVSQTPKYLVTQMGNDKSIKCEQNLGHDTMYWYKQDSKKFLKIMFSYNNKELIINETVPNRFSPKSPDKAHLNLHINSLELGDSAVYFCASSQDSVEKLFFGSGTQLSVL.

This clonotype was found many times. The CDR3 nucleotides are TGTGCCAGCAGCTTAGTGGGGACAGGGTCTTTTGGCTACACCTTC. It encodes CASSLVGTGSFGYTF. The chain links TRBV7-8 to TRBJ1-2, with 9 bases fitting TRBD1. Germline V gene lookup returns CDR1 SGHVS and CDR2 FQNEAQ. The CDR3 contains 15 residues. V lost 1 base, J lost 7 bases, and 7 bases stayed unmatched.

This chain uses TRBV12-3 or TRBV12-4 with TRBJ2-5, with D hard to call. Trimming stripped 5 bases from V and 0 bases from J, with 10 bases between. This CDR3 is 14 amino acids long. CDR3 in amino acids: CASSGGTYQETQYF. DNA for the CDR3: TGTGCCAGCAGTGGCGGTACATACCAAGAGACCCAGTACTTC.

This clonotype has at least ten counts. The chain recombines TRBV29-1 with TRBJ2-4; D may be TRBD1 (5 bases). Trimming cost V 4 bases and J 0 bases, with 16 bases left between them. The CDR3 is 16 residues long. Per germline, CDR1 SQVTM and CDR2 ANQGSEA. The CDR3 spells CSVVLVTALAKNIQYF. The DNA of the CDR3 is TGCAGCGTTGTACTCGTGACAGCCTTAGCCAAAAACATTCAGTACTTC.

This clonotype was seen ten or more times. The chain employs TRBV7-2 and TRBJ2-3; D remains ambiguous. Trimming stripped 5 bases from V and 4 bases from J, with 10 bases between. CDR1 is SGHTA and CDR2 is FQGNSA in the germline V gene. The CDR3 runs to 13 residues. CDR3 coding DNA: TGTGCCAGCAGCCCGTACACTGCAGATACGCAGTATTTT. This codes for CASSPYTADTQYF.

This clonotype appeared a few times. The CDR3 DNA reads TGTGCTAGTGGTTCCGGGACAGGCCAAGAGACCCAGTACTTC. Protein product: CASGSGTGQETQYF. The chain has TRBV12-5 and TRBJ2-5; 8 bases align to TRBD1. The germline V gene encodes CDR1 LGHNT and CDR2 FRNRAP. V shed 4 bases and J 1 base; nucleotides not matched to a gene: 2. CDR3 size: 14 residues.

The chain recombines TRBV19 with TRBJ1-6; D is unclear. V lost 6 bases and J 6 bases, leaving 15 bases between the germline ends. This CDR3 contains 15 residues. Germline values: CDR1 LNHDA, CDR2 SQIVND (reference sequence). CDR3 sequence: CASRRETRSNSPLHF. In DNA, the CDR3 is TGTGCCAGTAGGCGGGAGACGCGATCTAATTCACCCCTCCACTTT.

The chain is built from TRBV6-1 and TRBJ1-2; TRBD1 aligns across 8 bases. V shed 7 bases and J 0 bases; nucleotides not matched to a gene: 13. There are 17 residues in the CDR3. Germline CDR1 and CDR2: MNHNS and SASEGT. The CDR3 bases are TGTGCCAGCACTAGGACAGGGACCCTCCCAGCTAACTATGGCTACACCTTC. Translation: CASTRTGTLPANYGYTF.

Ten or more counts support this clonotype. The CDR3 is CASSLPDRGPGYTF. The DNA of the CDR3 is TGTGCCAGCAGCTTACCGGACAGGGGTCCTGGCTACACCTTC. The J gene is TRBJ1-2, the V gene TRBV7-9, with 9 bases matching TRBD1. The CDR3 extends over 14 amino acids. J gave up 7 bases and V 2 bases, and 5 bases lay outside the gene matches. The germline V gene has CDR1 SEHNR and CDR2 FQNEAQ (reference sequence).

This clonotype was seen only a few times. V and J are TRBV5-5 and TRBJ2-1; the D gene could be TRBD1 or TRBD2 (5 bases each). Trimming took 0 bases from V and 4 from J, leaving 11 bases between them. CDR3 length: 15 residues. Looked up from germline, CDR1 is SGHKS and CDR2 is YYEKEE (reference sequence). CDR3 bases: TGTGCCAGCAGCTTGGTGCCGGGACGGTACAATGAGCAGTTCTTC. The encoded protein is CASSLVPGRYNEQFF.

Ten or more counts support this clonotype. The chain combines TRBV5-1 with TRBJ2-1; perhaps TRBD2 as D (6 bases). The CDR3 spans 17 residues. CDR1 and CDR2 (germline): SGHRS, YFSETQ. The germline V and J ends were trimmed by 3 bases and 0 bases, with 16 bases remaining between them. The CDR3 nucleotides are TGCGCCAGCAGCTGGGACCATAGCGGTTCCTCCTACAATGAGCAGTTCTTC. It translates to CASSWDHSGSSYNEQFF.

This clonotype was picked up a small number of times. The rearrangement uses TRBV3-1 and TRBJ2-1; D is possibly TRBD2 (5 bases). The V and J ends lost 1 base and 6 bases respectively, with 10 bases between them. The length of the CDR3 is 14 residues. Germline lookup yields CDR1 LGHDT and CDR2 YNNKEL (reference sequence). CDR3 region: CASSQARGLNEQFF. CDR3 nucleotides: TGTGCCAGCAGCCAAGCACGGGGTCTCAATGAGCAGTTCTTC.

The chain has TRBV2 and TRBJ2-5; 7 nucleotides align to TRBD1. Trimming took 10 bases from V and 1 from J; bases not matched to a gene: 0. This CDR3 has 11 amino acids. Looked up from germline, CDR1 is SNHLY and CDR2 is FYNNEI. In DNA, the CDR3 is TGTGCCAAGGGGGCCCAAGAGACCCAGTACTTC. Protein product: CAKGAQETQYF.

This clonotype was seen only a few times. The V and J genes are TRBV28 and TRBJ1-5; D is uncertain. CDR3 size: 13 residues. From germline, CDR1 is MDHEN and CDR2 SYDVKM. V lost 5 bases and J lost 8, with 13 bases in between. The CDR3 is CASSSGGVKPQHF. CDR3 nucleotide sequence: TGTGCCAGCAGTAGCGGAGGAGTAAAGCCCCAGCATTTT. Drawing the rest from reference TRBV28 and TRBJ1-5, the complete variable domain is DVKVTQSSRYLVKRTGEKVFLECVQDMDHENMFWYRQDPGLGLRLIYFSYDVKMKEKGDIPEGYSVSREKKERFSLILESASTNQTSMYLCASSSGGVKPQHFGDGTRLSIL.

The chain recombines TRBV18 with TRBJ1-2; TRBD1 aligns across 9 bases. Per germline, CDR1 KGHSH and CDR2 LQKENI. Trimming removed 2 bases from V and 4 bases from J; junction bases left unmatched: 8. The CDR3 extends over 16 amino acids. The CDR3 region is CASSPIDRGTLYGYTF. CDR3 DNA sequence: TGTGCCAGCTCACCAATCGACAGGGGGACGCTCTATGGCTACACCTTC. Based on the CDR3 plus reference TRBV18 and TRBJ1-2, the full variable domain is NAGVMQNPRHLVRRRGQEARLRCSPMKGHSHVYWYRQLPEEGLKFMVYLQKENIIDESGMPKERFSAEFPKEGPSILRIQQVVRGDSAAYFCASSPIDRGTLYGYTFGSGTRLTVV.

This clonotype was recorded many times. The V and J genes are TRBV12-3 or TRBV12-4 and TRBJ1-3, with TRBD1 as a possible D gene (5 bases). With 5 bases removed from V and 4 bases from J, the gap between germline ends came to 12 bases. The CDR3 is made up of 14 amino acids. The CDR3: CASSRIRAGNTIYF. As DNA, the CDR3 is TGTGCCAGCAGTAGGATCAGGGCCGGAAACACCATATATTTT.

This clonotype was detected only once. This sequence joins TRBV27 and TRBJ2-4; a possible D gene is TRBD2 (8 bases). This CDR3 is built from 15 residues. Germline CDR1 is MNHEY and CDR2 is SMNVEV (reference sequence). V was shortened by 6 bases and J by 2 bases, with 14 bases between the two germline ends. DNA of the CDR3: TGTGCCAGCAGGGCGGGGGGACAGACCAAAAACATTCAGTACTTC. This encodes CASRAGGQTKNIQYF.

In its sample, this clonotype was seen a few times. This chain uses TRBV7-6 with TRBJ2-5; D is unclear. Trimming stripped 0 bases from V and 3 bases from J, with 14 bases between. The CDR3 extends over 16 amino acids. Germline lookup yields CDR1 SGHVS and CDR2 FNYEAQ. CDR3 amino acids: CASSLASAYWEETQYF. In DNA form, the CDR3 reads TGTGCCAGCAGCTTAGCTTCGGCGTACTGGGAAGAGACCCAGTACTTC.

This clonotype was detected many times. The rearrangement links TRBV12-3 or TRBV12-4 to TRBJ1-1; D gene uncertain. V dropped 3 bases and J dropped 3 bases, with 8 bases sitting between them. This CDR3 spans 13 amino acids. CDR3 protein: CASSLLKDTEAFF. In DNA form, the CDR3 reads TGTGCCAGCAGTTTGTTAAAGGACACTGAAGCTTTCTTT.

The rearrangement uses TRBV2 and TRBJ2-2; D not resolved. The CDR3 totals 12 residues. The V end lost 7 bases, the J end lost 1 base, and 4 bases lay between the germline ends. The V gene's germline CDR1 is SNHLY and CDR2 FYNNEI. CDR3 DNA: TGTGCCAGCATTAAGAACACCGGGGAGCTGTTTTTT. Its translation is CASIKNTGELFF.

The J gene is TRBJ1-1, the V gene TRBV5-1; D is uncertain. The V end lost 4 bases, the J end lost 4 bases, and 14 bases lay between the germline ends. The length of the CDR3 is 14 residues. Germline V gene data show CDR1 as SGHRS and CDR2 as YFSETQ. The CDR3 loop reads CASSGSWIGTEAFF. The CDR3 DNA is TGCGCCAGCAGCGGATCTTGGATAGGCACTGAAGCTTTCTTT.